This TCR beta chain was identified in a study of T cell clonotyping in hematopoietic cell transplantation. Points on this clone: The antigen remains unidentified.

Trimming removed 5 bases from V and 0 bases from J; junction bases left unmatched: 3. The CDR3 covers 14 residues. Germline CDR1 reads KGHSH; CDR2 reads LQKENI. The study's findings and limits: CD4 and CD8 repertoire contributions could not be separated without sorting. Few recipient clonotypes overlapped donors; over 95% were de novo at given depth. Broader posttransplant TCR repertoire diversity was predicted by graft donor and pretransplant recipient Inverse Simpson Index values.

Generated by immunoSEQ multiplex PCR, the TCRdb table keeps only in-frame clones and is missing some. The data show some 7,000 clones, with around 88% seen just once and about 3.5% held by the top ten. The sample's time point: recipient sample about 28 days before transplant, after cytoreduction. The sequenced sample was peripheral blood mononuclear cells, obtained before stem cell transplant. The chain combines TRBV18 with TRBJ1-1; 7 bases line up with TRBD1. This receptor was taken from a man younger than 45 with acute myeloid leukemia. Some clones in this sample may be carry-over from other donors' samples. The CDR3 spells CASSGGQLNTEAFF. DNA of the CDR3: TGTGCCAGCTCAGGGGGACAGTTGAACACTGAAGCTTTCTTT.